This T cell receptor (beta chain) was sequenced in a study of CD8+ T cells in alopecia areata. Study-level background: Treatment of the treated patients consisted of oral tofacitinib, 5 to 10 mg twice daily.

A remark on this clone: Its antigen is not known.

Study-level findings and limits: Scalp sequencing captures resident alphabeta T cells of normal skin too. The treated group had a single nonresponder, limiting CD8+ expansion-response conclusions. Tofacitinib significantly lowered scalp clonality and expanded CD8+ clones among the top 100.

Treatment noted: oral pan-JAK inhibitor, 5-10 mg twice daily. CDR3 length equals 11 residues. V was clipped by 4 bases and J by 4 bases, with 3 bases between them. The V gene's germline CDR1 is SGHRS and CDR2 YFSETQ. Extraction of RNA preceded its reverse transcription into cDNA, which served as the sequencing template. Sequencing was performed with immunoSEQ multiplex PCR; in TCRdb, only in-frame clones are kept and a portion is missing. The table shows under 300,000 clones, with approximately 60% occurring only once. The chain links TRBV5-1 to TRBJ1-3; D unresolved. The receptor comes from a human donor with alopecia areata. This material consisted of CD4+ T cells sorted from blood, taken between weeks 51 and 52, from a patient treated with tofacitinib. The CDR3 DNA sequence: TGCGCCAGCAGCAGGGGAAACACCATATATTTT. It yields the protein CASSRGNTIYF.